This TCR beta chain is drawn from a study of blood T cell repertoires in COVID-19. Overall study: Donors in the United States, Italy and Spain gave samples during acute or convalescent COVID-19.

Assignment of participants to cohorts was predicated upon participant-reported clinical history. The study counted Cohort 3 donors as recovered given two negative PCRs, clearance, or symptom resolution. Authors' analysis steps: Amplification with reference gene primers provided the estimates of nucleated cell counts. Libraries were prepared by immunoSEQ multiplex PCR; TCRdb keeps only in-frame clonotypes and omits some of them. D and trimming were read from the DNA, whereas the V and J calls and clone size are those reported in that table. The data hold about 470,000 clones, with 75% to 90% observed a single time. The CDR3 is made up of 16 amino acids. Germline V gene data show CDR1 as KGHSH and CDR2 as LQKENI. V lost 0 bases, J lost 6 bases, and 16 bases lay in between.

This clonotype originated in a woman between 18 and 29 years old who had recovered from COVID-19. The specimen was PBMCs or T cells enriched from blood (not recorded which). V gene TRBV18 combines with J gene TRBJ2-3; D is perhaps TRBD1 (5 bases). Here the CDR3 DNA reads TGTGCCAGCTCACCACCGAATGGGCAGGGTGGGGATACGCAGTATTTT. Protein product: CASSPPNGQGGDTQYF.